This T cell receptor (beta chain) was recorded in a study of cytomegalovirus exposure and HLA in healthy donors. About the research overall: The same platform used for the roughly 610 first-cohort repertoires was also used for the 120 or so validation repertoires, as a later analysis reported.

This clone turned up a few times. The repertoire was sequenced with immunoSEQ multiplex PCR; TCRdb's copy has only in-frame clones and lacks some. The table records roughly 110,000 clones, roughly 90% of them present only once. Sequencing was performed on PBMCs. The TCR sequence derives from a woman between 18 and 29 years old in good health and CMV-seropositive.

The CDR3 protein is CSAREEGPQHF. Here the CDR3 DNA reads TGCAGTGCTAGAGAGGAGGGGCCCCAGCATTTT. The V gene is TRBV20-1, the J gene TRBJ1-5; D gene ambiguous. The V end was cut by 0 bases, the J end by 9 bases, with 6 bases between. CDR1 DFQATT and CDR2 SNEGSKA come from the germline V gene (reference sequence). The CDR3 loop spans 11 amino acids.